The 21 T cell receptor beta chains listed next were all sequenced from one sample in a study of T cells in Graves' hyperthyroidism and ophthalmopathy. Authors of the study amplified TCR beta CDR3 regions from RNA transcripts. An initial round of RT-PCR targeting the TCR CDR3 relied on the HTBI primer set. TCRdb passed the multiplex PCR reads through MiXCR, listing each CDR3 protein once. The sample lists about 250,000 distinct CDR3 sequences; over 12% were seen once. The source material was blood. These receptors came from a woman aged 45-60 years with Graves' hyperthyroidism that later progressed to Graves' ophthalmopathy.

The chain recombines TRBV5-6 with TRBJ2-1; TRBD2 aligns across 9 bases. The germline CDR1 and CDR2 sequences are SGHDT and YYEEEE. The CDR3 has 13 amino acids. The V gene end was trimmed by 9 bases and the J gene end by 4 bases; junction bases not matched to a gene: 5. CDR3 in DNA: TGTGCCACTGCGACTAGCGGTTACAATGAGCAGTTCTTC. Amino acid sequence: CATATSGYNEQFF.

This clonotype was seen ten or more times. This chain connects TRBV7-9 to TRBJ2-3; TRBD1 or TRBD2 may be the D gene (5 bases each). CDR3 length equals 17 residues. The germline gives CDR1 SEHNR, CDR2 FQNEAQ (reference sequence). Trimming took off 5 bases at V and 9 bases at J, with 27 bases between the two ends. CDR3: CASSLPGPTTPRDTQYF. CDR3 in DNA: TGTGCCAGCAGCCTGCCCGGACCTACTACTCCAAGGGACACGCAGTATTTT.

Points on this clonotype: Its ends do not fully match the called genes, so a read error is possible. V gene TRBV27 combines with J gene TRBJ2-7; 11 nucleotides agree with TRBD2. The CDR3 sequence is 13 residues long. Germline assignment: CDR1 MNHEY and CDR2 SMNVEV (reference sequence). The DNA of the CDR3 is TGTGCTAGCAGACTAGCGGGAAGGTACGAGCAGTACTTC. Its protein product is CASRLAGRYEQYF.

The sample holds many counts of this clonotype. V and J are TRBV5-1 and TRBJ2-7, with TRBD1 identical over 8 bases. The V and J ends lost 0 bases and 3 bases, in that order; junction bases with no gene match: 5. This CDR3 spans 15 amino acids. Germline assignment: CDR1 SGHRS and CDR2 YFSETQ. The CDR3 DNA sequence: TGCGCCAGCAGCTTGGCCCCGGACAGGGTCTACGAGCAGTACTTC. As protein: CASSLAPDRVYEQYF.

Note on this clonotype: Without the conserved terminal phenylalanine or tryptophan, this CDR3 likely stems from a read error. The V and J genes are TRBV13 and TRBJ1-1; unclear D gene. The V end was cut by 6 bases, the J end by 4 bases, with 15 bases between. The CDR3 has 14 amino acids. Germline lookup yields CDR1 PRHDT and CDR2 FYEKMQ (reference sequence). CDR3 bases: TGTGCCAGCAGTCCCGGGAGAAGACGCACTGAAGCTTTCCTT. This gives the protein CASSPGRRRTEAFL.

This clonotype appeared a few times. CDR3 DNA: TGCGCCAGCGCACCCCCACAGGGGGAATACAATGAGCAGTTCTTC. This translates into CASAPPQGEYNEQFF. The genes are TRBV5-1 and TRBJ2-1; 8 nucleotides line up with TRBD1. Germline CDR1 and CDR2: SGHRS and YFSETQ. This CDR3 region has 15 residues. Germline trimming cut 7 bases from V and 4 bases from J; bases unmatched to any gene: 10.

This clonotype was observed at least ten times. The CDR3 loop reads CASSTSSEQYF. The CDR3 nucleotides read TGCGCCAGCAGTACTAGCTCCGAGCAGTACTTC. V and J are TRBV10-2 and TRBJ2-7, with D possibly TRBD2 on 6 matching bases. The CDR3 has 11 amino acids. The germline CDR1 and CDR2 sequences are WSHSY and SAAADI. Trimming left V 5 bases short and J 6 bases short, with 8 bases between.

This clonotype has at least ten counts. This chain uses TRBV20-1 with TRBJ2-7, with D possibly TRBD1 on 5 matching bases. The V gene lost 3 bases and the J gene lost 4 bases, with 13 bases spanning the gap. CDR1 and CDR2 from the germline V gene are DFQATT and SNEGSKA (reference sequence). The CDR3 spans 13 residues. CDR3 residues: CSARSDRNYEQYF. CDR3 coding DNA: TGCAGTGCTAGGTCTGACAGAAATTACGAGCAGTACTTC.

This clonotype was seen a handful of times. The rearrangement uses TRBV10-3 and TRBJ2-6; 10 bases fit TRBD1. This CDR3 spans 20 amino acids. Germline CDR1 ENHRY, CDR2 SYGVKD. Trimming removed 3 bases from V and 1 base from J; junction bases left unmatched: 12. CDR3 sequence: CAISELSTGTGASGANVLTF. In nucleotides, the CDR3 is TGTGCCATCAGTGAACTCAGCACCGGGACAGGGGCTTCTGGGGCCAACGTCCTGACTTTC.

A few counts support this clonotype. The gene calls are TRBV29-1 and TRBJ2-7; possible D gene TRBD1, 6 bases. The CDR3 contains 13 residues. The ends were cut back, 4 bases at V and 0 bases at J, with 10 bases in the middle. In germline, CDR1 is SQVTM, CDR2 ANQGSEA. The CDR3 protein is CSVGGPTSYEQYF. The CDR3 DNA reads TGCAGCGTTGGGGGGCCGACCTCCTACGAGCAGTACTTC.

This sequence joins TRBV12-3 or TRBV12-4 and TRBJ2-2; TRBD1 matches at 7 bases. V dropped 8 bases and J dropped 8; count of bases not matched to a gene: 14. The CDR3 spans 15 residues. The CDR3 protein is CASHWSLGGKGELFF. The CDR3 DNA reads as TGTGCCAGCCACTGGTCTTTAGGGGGCAAGGGGGAGCTGTTTTTT.

The genes are TRBV19 and TRBJ1-1; maybe TRBD1 (5 bases). Germline lookup yields CDR1 LNHDA and CDR2 SQIVND (reference sequence). The CDR3 contains 13 residues. The V end was cut by 7 bases, the J end by 3 bases, with 12 bases between. CDR3 nucleotide sequence: TGTGCCAGTAAGGAGGGGTTATACACTGAAGCTTTCTTT. Encoded protein: CASKEGLYTEAFF.

The sample holds many counts of this clonotype. The chain is built from TRBV20-1 and TRBJ1-1; a weak D match, TRBD1 (5 bases). CDR1 DFQATT and CDR2 SNEGSKA come from the germline V gene (reference sequence). This CDR3 contains 13 residues. With 0 bases removed from V and 1 base from J, the gap between germline ends came to 6 bases. The CDR3 sequence is CSARDDRNTEAFF. CDR3 DNA: TGCAGTGCTAGAGATGACAGGAACACTGAAGCTTTCTTT.

This clonotype was seen at least ten times. The V and J genes are TRBV5-1 and TRBJ1-4; D is uncertain. The CDR3 spans 14 residues. The germline V and J ends were trimmed by 2 bases and 0 bases, with 5 bases remaining between them. Germline loops: CDR1 SGHRS, CDR2 YFSETQ. CDR3 sequence (DNA): TGCGCCAGCAGCTTCGGTTCAACTAATGAAAAACTGTTTTTT. As protein: CASSFGSTNEKLFF.

This clonotype was detected only a few times. The gene calls are TRBV28 and TRBJ2-5; D might be TRBD1 (5 bases). Germline V gene data show CDR1 as MDHEN and CDR2 as SYDVKM. V lost 2 bases, J lost 4 bases, and 20 bases lay in between. The CDR3 runs to 17 residues. CDR3 region: CASSLPPPGIVSETQYF. The CDR3 DNA sequence: TGTGCCAGCAGTTTACCCCCCCCAGGGATCGTTTCAGAGACCCAGTACTTC.

This clonotype was counted at least ten times. This rearrangement joins TRBV6-1 to TRBJ2-7, with 8 bases fitting TRBD2. V lost 9 bases and J lost 0; bases outside the gene matches: 7. CDR1 is MNHNS and CDR2 is SASEGT in the germline V gene. The length of the CDR3 is 14 residues. CDR3 nucleotides: TGTGCCAGTATTAGCGGGGCCCACTCCTACGAGCAGTACTTC. Translation gives CASISGAHSYEQYF.

This clonotype was counted at least ten times. The V and J genes are TRBV6-1 and TRBJ2-5; TRBD1 aligns across 7 bases. Losses at the gene ends were 6 bases for V and 5 bases for J; bases not matched to a gene: 9. Looked up from germline, CDR1 is MNHNS and CDR2 is SASEGT. The CDR3 has 14 residues. CDR3 nucleotides: TGTGCCAGCAGCAGACGACAGGGTGAGGAGACCCAGTACTTC. This gives the protein CASSRRQGEETQYF.

This clonotype has ten or more counts. The rearrangement links TRBV5-1 to TRBJ2-7; 7 bases are a match to TRBD1. V was clipped by 0 bases and J by 2 bases; unmatched bases: 5. The CDR3 consists of 15 residues. CDR1 SGHRS and CDR2 YFSETQ come from the germline V gene. The CDR3 loop is CASSLADRTTYEQYF. CDR3 nucleotide sequence: TGCGCCAGCAGCTTGGCGGACAGGACAACCTACGAGCAGTACTTC.

This clonotype was seen repeatedly, ten times or more. The chain combines TRBV4-1 with TRBJ2-1; 8 bases align to TRBD2. The ends lost 4 bases at V and 8 bases at J; junction bases unmatched: 13. The CDR3 consists of 16 residues. The germline V gene encodes CDR1 MGHRA and CDR2 YSYEKL. The CDR3 bases are TGCGCCAGCAGCCGGAGGTTAGCGGGAAGGGTCGATGAGCAGTTCTTC. Residues: CASSRRLAGRVDEQFF.

This clonotype was seen repeatedly, ten times or more. The rearrangement joins TRBV2 to TRBJ1-2; no reliable D call. The CDR3 totals 13 residues. V lost 0 bases, J lost 8 bases, and 10 bases lay in between. In germline, CDR1 is SNHLY, CDR2 FYNNEI. CDR3 sequence: CASSEAILTGYTF. The CDR3 DNA is TGTGCCAGCAGTGAAGCTATCTTGACGGGCTACACCTTC.

This chain uses TRBV28 with TRBJ2-3; D is unclear. The CDR3 has 14 amino acids. V was clipped by 7 bases and J by 1 base, with 12 bases between them. Per germline, CDR1 MDHEN and CDR2 SYDVKM. The CDR3 nucleotides are TGTGCCAGCACCCTCCCACTCCGCACAGATACGCAGTATTTT. Translated, it gives CASTLPLRTDTQYF. Supplemented by reference TRBV28 and TRBJ2-3, the full variable domain reads DVKVTQSSRYLVKRTGEKVFLECVQDMDHENMFWYRQDPGLGLRLIYFSYDVKMKEKGDIPEGYSVSREKKERFSLILESASTNQTSMYLCASTLPLRTDTQYFGPGTRLTVL.